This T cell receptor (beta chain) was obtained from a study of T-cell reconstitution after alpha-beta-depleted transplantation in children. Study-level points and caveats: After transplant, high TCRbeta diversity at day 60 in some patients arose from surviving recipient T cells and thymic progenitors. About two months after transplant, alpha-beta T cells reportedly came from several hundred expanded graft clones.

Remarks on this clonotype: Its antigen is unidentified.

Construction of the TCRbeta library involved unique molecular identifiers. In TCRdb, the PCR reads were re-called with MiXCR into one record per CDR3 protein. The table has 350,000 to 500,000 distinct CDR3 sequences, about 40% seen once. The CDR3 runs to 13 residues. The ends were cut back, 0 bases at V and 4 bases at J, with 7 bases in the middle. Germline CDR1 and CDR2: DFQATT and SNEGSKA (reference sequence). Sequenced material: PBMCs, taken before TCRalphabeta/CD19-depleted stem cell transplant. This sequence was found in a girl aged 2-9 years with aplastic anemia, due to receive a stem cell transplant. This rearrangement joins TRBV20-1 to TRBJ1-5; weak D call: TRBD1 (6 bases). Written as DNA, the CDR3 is TGCAGTGCTAGAGATACAGGGAATCAGCCCCAGCATTTT. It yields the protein CSARDTGNQPQHF.